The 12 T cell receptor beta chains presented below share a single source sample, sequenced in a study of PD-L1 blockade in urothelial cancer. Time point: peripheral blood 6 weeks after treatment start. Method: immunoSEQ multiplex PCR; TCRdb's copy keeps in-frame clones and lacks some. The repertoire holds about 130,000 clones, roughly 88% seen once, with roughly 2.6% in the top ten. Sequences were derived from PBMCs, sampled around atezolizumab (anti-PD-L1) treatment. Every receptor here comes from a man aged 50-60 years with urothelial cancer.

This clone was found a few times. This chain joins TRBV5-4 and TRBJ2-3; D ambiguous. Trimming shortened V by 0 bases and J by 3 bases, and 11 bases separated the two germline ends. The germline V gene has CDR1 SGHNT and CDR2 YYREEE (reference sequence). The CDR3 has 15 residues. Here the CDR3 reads CASSLGDWITDTQYF. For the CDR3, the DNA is TGTGCCAGCAGCTTGGGTGACTGGATTACAGATACGCAGTATTTT.

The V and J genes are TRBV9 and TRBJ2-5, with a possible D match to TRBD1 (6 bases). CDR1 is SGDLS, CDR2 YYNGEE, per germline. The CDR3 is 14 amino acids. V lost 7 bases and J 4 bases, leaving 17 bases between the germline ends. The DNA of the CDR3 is TGTGCCAGCTCCTTAACCTCAGGGGCAGAGACCCAGTACTTC. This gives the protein CASSLTSGAETQYF.

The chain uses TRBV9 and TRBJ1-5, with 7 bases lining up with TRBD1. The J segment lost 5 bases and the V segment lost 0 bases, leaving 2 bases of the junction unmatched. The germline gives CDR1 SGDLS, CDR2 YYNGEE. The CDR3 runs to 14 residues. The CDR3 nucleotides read TGTGCCAGCAGCGTAGGAGGGGGCTATCAGCCCCAGCATTTT. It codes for CASSVGGGYQPQHF.

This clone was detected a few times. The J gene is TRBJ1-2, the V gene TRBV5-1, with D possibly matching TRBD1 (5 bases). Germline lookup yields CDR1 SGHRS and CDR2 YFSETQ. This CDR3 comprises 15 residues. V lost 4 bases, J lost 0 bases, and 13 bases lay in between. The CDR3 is CASSLAGTTNYGYTF. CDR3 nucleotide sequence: TGCGCCAGCAGCCTAGCGGGGACTACTAACTATGGCTACACCTTC.

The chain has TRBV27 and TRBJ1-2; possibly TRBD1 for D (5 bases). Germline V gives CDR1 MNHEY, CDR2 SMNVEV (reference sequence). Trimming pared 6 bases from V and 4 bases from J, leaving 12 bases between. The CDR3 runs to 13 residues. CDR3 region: CASRRGNSYGYTF. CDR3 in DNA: TGTGCCAGCAGAAGGGGTAACAGCTATGGCTACACCTTC.

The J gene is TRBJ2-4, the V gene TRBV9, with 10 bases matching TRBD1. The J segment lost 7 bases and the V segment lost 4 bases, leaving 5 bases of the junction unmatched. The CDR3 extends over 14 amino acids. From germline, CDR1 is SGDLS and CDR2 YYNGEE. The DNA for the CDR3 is TGTGCCAGCAGCCCCCGACAGGGGGCGAACATTCAGTACTTC. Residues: CASSPRQGANIQYF.

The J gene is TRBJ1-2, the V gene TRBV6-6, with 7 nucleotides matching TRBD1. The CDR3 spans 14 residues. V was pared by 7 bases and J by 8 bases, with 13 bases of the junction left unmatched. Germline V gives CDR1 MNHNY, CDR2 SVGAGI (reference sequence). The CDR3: CASTSAGTAKGYTF. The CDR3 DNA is TGTGCCAGCACTTCAGCCGGGACAGCGAAGGGCTACACCTTC.

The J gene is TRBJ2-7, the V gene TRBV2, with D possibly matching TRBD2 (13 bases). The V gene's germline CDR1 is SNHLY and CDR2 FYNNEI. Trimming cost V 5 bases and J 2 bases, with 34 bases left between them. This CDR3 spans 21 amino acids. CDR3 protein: CASSRDRGRMGTSGTAYEQYF. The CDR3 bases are TGTGCCAGCAGTCGGGACAGGGGGCGTATGGGGACTAGCGGGACTGCCTACGAGCAGTACTTC.

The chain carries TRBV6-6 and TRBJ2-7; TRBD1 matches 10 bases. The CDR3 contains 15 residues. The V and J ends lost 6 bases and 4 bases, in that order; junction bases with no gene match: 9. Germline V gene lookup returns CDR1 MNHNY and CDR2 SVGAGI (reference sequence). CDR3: CASRDLRDRGYEQYF. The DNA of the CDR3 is TGTGCCAGCAGGGACCTCCGGGACAGGGGATACGAGCAGTACTTC.

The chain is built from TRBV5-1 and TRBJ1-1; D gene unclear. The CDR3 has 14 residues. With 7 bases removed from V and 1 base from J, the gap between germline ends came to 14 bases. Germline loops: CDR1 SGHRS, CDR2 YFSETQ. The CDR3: CASGRPDKNTEAFF. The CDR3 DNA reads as TGCGCCAGCGGCCGTCCCGACAAGAACACTGAAGCTTTCTTT.

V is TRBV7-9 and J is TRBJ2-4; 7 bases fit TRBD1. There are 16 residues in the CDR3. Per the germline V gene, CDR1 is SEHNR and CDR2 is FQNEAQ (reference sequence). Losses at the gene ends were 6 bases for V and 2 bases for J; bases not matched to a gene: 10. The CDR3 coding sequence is TGTGCCAGCAGTCTCGACAGGGTTGGGTCCAAAAACATTCAGTACTTC. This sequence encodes CASSLDRVGSKNIQYF.

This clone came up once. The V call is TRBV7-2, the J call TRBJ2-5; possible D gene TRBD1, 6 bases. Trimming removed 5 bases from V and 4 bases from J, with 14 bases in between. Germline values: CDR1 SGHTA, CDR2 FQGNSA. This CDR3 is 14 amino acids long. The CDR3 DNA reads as TGTGCCAGCAGCCCCCGCGGCAGGGGAGAGACCCAGTACTTC. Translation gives CASSPRGRGETQYF.